This T cell receptor (beta chain) was documented in a study of T cells in Graves' hyperthyroidism and ophthalmopathy. Amplified TCR beta CDR3 regions came from RNA transcripts. TCR CDR3 underwent first-round RT-PCR with the HTBI primer set. TCRdb recomputed calls from the multiplex PCR reads with MiXCR, one row per CDR3 protein. The data contain around 540,000 distinct CDR3 sequences, under 60% of them singletons. This clonotype was observed a handful of times. Per the germline V gene, CDR1 is SEHNR and CDR2 is FQNEAQ (reference sequence). V lost 5 bases and J 9 bases, leaving 17 bases between the germline ends. CDR3 length equals 15 residues.

Material: peripheral blood or thyroid tissue (not recorded which). The chain uses TRBV7-9 and TRBJ1-6; the D gene is possibly TRBD1 (6 bases). This receptor was taken from a woman aged 18-35 years with Graves' hyperthyroidism. The CDR3 spells CASSPAGGAGSPLHF. CDR3 sequence (DNA): TGTGCCAGCAGCCCCGCCGGGGGGGCGGGTTCACCCCTCCACTTT. Together with reference TRBV7-9 and TRBJ1-6, the CDR3 gives the full variable domain: DTGVSQNPRHKITKRGQNVTFRCDPISEHNRLYWYRQTLGQGPEFLTYFQNEAQLEKSRLLSDRFSAERPKGSFSTLEIQRTEQGDSAMYLCASSPAGGAGSPLHFGNGTRLTVT.